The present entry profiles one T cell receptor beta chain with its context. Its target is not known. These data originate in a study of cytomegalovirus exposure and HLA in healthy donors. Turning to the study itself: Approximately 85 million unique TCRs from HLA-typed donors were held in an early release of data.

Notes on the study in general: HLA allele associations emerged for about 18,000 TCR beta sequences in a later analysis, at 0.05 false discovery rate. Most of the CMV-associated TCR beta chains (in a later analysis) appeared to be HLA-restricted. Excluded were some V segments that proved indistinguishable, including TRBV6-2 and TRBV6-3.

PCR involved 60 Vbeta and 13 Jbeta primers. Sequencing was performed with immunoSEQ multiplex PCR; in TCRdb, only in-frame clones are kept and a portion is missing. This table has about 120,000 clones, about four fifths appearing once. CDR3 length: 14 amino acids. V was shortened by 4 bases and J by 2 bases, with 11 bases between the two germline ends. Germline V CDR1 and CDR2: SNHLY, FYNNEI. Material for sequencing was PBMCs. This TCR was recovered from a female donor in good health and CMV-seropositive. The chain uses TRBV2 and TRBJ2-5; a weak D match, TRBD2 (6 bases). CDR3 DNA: TGTGCCAGCAGTGTGGGAGGCACTCAAGAGACCCAGTACTTC. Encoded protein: CASSVGGTQETQYF.